Below, 16 T cell receptor beta chains from the same sample are listed, as sequenced in a study of T cells in localized non-small cell lung cancer. The table came from immunoSEQ multiplex PCR; TCRdb's copy has only in-frame clones and leaves some out. Of tens of thousands of clones in the sample, more than 75% were seen once. Source: peripheral blood, taken before any cancer treatment. These receptors all stem from a woman between 35 and 70 years old with stage I squamous cell lung carcinoma.

V and J are TRBV18 and TRBJ2-5, with 9 bases that match TRBD2. Germline values: CDR1 KGHSH, CDR2 LQKENI. The length of the CDR3 is 14 residues. V lost 7 bases and J lost 0; bases outside the gene matches: 3. Here the CDR3 reads CASLAGANQETQYF. For the CDR3, the DNA is TGTGCCAGCTTAGCGGGGGCCAACCAAGAGACCCAGTACTTC.

This clone has just one count. The chain employs TRBV2 and TRBJ1-4; D gene unclear. Germline-derived CDR1 and CDR2 are SNHLY and FYNNEI. The CDR3 has 12 residues. The V end was cut by 7 bases, the J end by 5 bases, with 8 bases between. The CDR3 sequence is CASNDGNEKLFF. The CDR3 DNA sequence: TGTGCCAGCAATGACGGAAATGAAAAACTGTTTTTT.

The gene calls are TRBV13 and TRBJ2-5; 9 bases match TRBD1. Losses at the gene ends were 2 bases for V and 4 bases for J; bases not matched to a gene: 5. The germline V gene encodes CDR1 PRHDT and CDR2 FYEKMQ (reference sequence). CDR3 length: 15 amino acids. CDR3 amino acids: CASSLRGQGGETQYF. CDR3 DNA: TGTGCCAGCAGCTTAAGGGGACAGGGAGGAGAGACCCAGTACTTC.

The table lists this clone with a count of one. The DNA of the CDR3 is TGTGCCAGCAGCTGGAGACAGGGAAGCACCGGGGAGCTGTTTTTT. It is translated as CASSWRQGSTGELFF. This rearrangement joins TRBV5-6 to TRBJ2-2, with 7 bases lining up with TRBD1. Looked up from germline, CDR1 is SGHDT and CDR2 is YYEEEE. There are 15 residues in the CDR3. Trimming removed 3 bases from V and 4 bases from J; junction bases left unmatched: 6.

This chain's CDR3 is CASSSRTSGGTDTQYF. The CDR3 DNA sequence: TGTGCCAGCAGTTCCCGGACTAGCGGGGGCACAGATACGCAGTATTTT. This chain links TRBV6-6 with TRBJ2-3, with 12 bases matching TRBD2. V was pared by 4 bases and J by 1 base, with 3 bases of the junction left unmatched. CDR3 length equals 16 residues. Germline V gene lookup returns CDR1 MNHNY and CDR2 SVGAGI (reference sequence).

This clone has just a few counts. The chain joins TRBV2 to TRBJ1-5; TRBD1 is a possible D gene (5 bases). The V end lost 6 bases, the J end lost 0 bases, and 12 bases lay between the germline ends. Germline CDR1 SNHLY, CDR2 FYNNEI. CDR3 size: 15 residues. CDR3 sequence: CASRKTENSNQPQHF. In DNA form, the CDR3 reads TGTGCCAGCAGGAAGACAGAGAATAGCAATCAGCCCCAGCATTTT.

This clone was seen a single time. This chain uses TRBV19 with TRBJ1-1; D is uncertain. Per the germline V gene, CDR1 is LNHDA and CDR2 is SQIVND (reference sequence). The CDR3 extends over 16 amino acids. V gave up 6 bases and J gave up 6 bases, with 23 bases separating them. CDR3 nucleotide sequence: TGTGCCAGTAGAAGCTTCAGTCAACTGTCCAGGTCTGAAGCTTTCTTT. Protein sequence: CASRSFSQLSRSEAFF.

This chain uses TRBV6-5 with TRBJ1-1; 8 nucleotides align to TRBD1. The CDR3 consists of 12 residues. CDR1 is MNHEY and CDR2 is SVGAGI in the germline V gene. The DNA of the CDR3 is TGTCTTACTCAGGGGGCGGGCACTGAAGCTTTCTTT. This translates into CLTQGAGTEAFF.

The chain couples TRBV6-1 to TRBJ2-7; the match to TRBD1 covers 7 bases. Germline V gene sequence: CDR1 MNHNS, CDR2 SASEGT. CDR3 length: 14 amino acids. V trimming: 4 bases; J trimming: 3 bases; junction bases outside the gene matches: 6. Written as DNA, the CDR3 is TGTGCCAGCAGTGTAGACAGGGTCCTCTACGAGCAGTACTTC. It yields the protein CASSVDRVLYEQYF.

V is TRBV19 and J is TRBJ1-2, with D perhaps matching TRBD1 (6 bases). Between the trimmed V and J ends, which lost 0 bases and 5 bases, there was a span of 10 bases. Germline CDR1 and CDR2: LNHDA and SQIVND (reference sequence). This CDR3 is 14 amino acids long. The CDR3 is CASSIDRGKYGYTF. The CDR3 DNA reads TGTGCCAGTAGTATAGACAGGGGAAAGTATGGCTACACCTTC.

V and J are TRBV30 and TRBJ2-3; 9 bases match TRBD2. Germline loops: CDR1 GTSNPN, CDR2 SVGIG (reference sequence). Trimming took 1 base from V and 12 from J; bases not matched to a gene: 5. The CDR3 contains 12 residues. The CDR3 bases are TGTGCCTGGAGTGGGGGACTAGCAACACAGTATTTT. Protein: CAWSGGLATQYF.

The chain uses TRBV6-6 and TRBJ1-1, with D hard to call. The CDR3 is made up of 14 amino acids. Germline loops: CDR1 MNHNY, CDR2 SVGAGI (reference sequence). Trimming stripped 0 bases from V and 1 base from J, with 6 bases between. The CDR3 region has the DNA TGTGCCAGCAGTTACTCGGAGGGGAACACTGAAGCTTTCTTT. Translated, it gives CASSYSEGNTEAFF.

Here the CDR3 DNA reads TGCGCCAGCAGCTTGGGGCAGGATGGCTACACCTTC. Translated: CASSLGQDGYTF. This sequence joins TRBV5-1 and TRBJ1-2; D gene ambiguous. The CDR3 extends over 12 amino acids. Trimming left V 0 bases short and J 6 bases short, with 6 bases between. Germline V gives CDR1 SGHRS, CDR2 YFSETQ.

This clone showed up just a few times. This chain joins TRBV29-1 and TRBJ2-5; 7 nucleotides agree with TRBD1. This CDR3 contains 15 residues. V dropped 0 bases and J dropped 2; count of bases not matched to a gene: 6. Germline loops: CDR1 SQVTM, CDR2 ANQGSEA. The CDR3 bases are TGCAGCGTTGAAGATCACAGGGGTTCTCAAGAGACCCAGTACTTC. It is translated as CSVEDHRGSQETQYF.

This clone came up once. This chain links TRBV19 with TRBJ1-2; a possible D gene is TRBD1 (5 bases). Germline CDR1 reads LNHDA; CDR2 reads SQIVND (reference sequence). This CDR3 spans 14 amino acids. V was trimmed by 3 bases and J by 1 base, leaving 9 bases between them. CDR3 DNA: TGTGCCAGTAGTATCGGGGGTCGTAACTATGGCTACACCTTC. It is translated as CASSIGGRNYGYTF.

The chain employs TRBV9 and TRBJ2-1; tentatively, D is TRBD1 (6 bases). Per the germline V gene, CDR1 is SGDLS and CDR2 is YYNGEE. Deletions cut 4 bases from V and 7 bases from J, with 9 bases between. This CDR3 region has 12 residues. The CDR3 DNA sequence: TGTGCCAGCAGCTTCAGGGGTAATGAGCAGTTCTTC. Translating it yields CASSFRGNEQFF.